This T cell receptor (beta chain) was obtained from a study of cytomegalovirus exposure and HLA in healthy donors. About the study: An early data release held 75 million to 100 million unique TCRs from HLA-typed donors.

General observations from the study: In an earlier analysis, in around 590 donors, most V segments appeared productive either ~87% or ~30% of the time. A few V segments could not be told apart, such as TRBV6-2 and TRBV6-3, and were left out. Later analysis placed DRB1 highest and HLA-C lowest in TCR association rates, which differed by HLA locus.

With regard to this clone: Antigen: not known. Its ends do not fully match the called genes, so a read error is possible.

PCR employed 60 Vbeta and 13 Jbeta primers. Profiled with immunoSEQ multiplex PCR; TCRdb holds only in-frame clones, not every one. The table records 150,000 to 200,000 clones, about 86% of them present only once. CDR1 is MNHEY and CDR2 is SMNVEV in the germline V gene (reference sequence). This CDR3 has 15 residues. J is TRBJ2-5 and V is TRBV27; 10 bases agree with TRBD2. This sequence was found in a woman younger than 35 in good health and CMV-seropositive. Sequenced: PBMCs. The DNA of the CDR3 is TGTGCCAGCAGTACGAGCGGGGGGGCCTACGAGACCCGGTACTTC. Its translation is CASSTSGGAYETRYF.